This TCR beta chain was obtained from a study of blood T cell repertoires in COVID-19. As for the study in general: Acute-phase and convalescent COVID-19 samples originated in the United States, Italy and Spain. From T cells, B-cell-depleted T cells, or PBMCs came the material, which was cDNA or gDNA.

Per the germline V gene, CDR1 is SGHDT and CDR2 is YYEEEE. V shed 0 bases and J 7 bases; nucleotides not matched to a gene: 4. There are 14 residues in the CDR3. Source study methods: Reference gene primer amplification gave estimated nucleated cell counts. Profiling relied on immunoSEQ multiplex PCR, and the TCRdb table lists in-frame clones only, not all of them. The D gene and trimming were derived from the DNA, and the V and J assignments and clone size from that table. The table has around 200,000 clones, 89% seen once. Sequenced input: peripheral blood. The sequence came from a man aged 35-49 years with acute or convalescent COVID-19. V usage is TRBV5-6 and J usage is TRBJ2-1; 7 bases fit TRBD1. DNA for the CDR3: TGTGCCAGCAGCTTGGACAGGGGAGCTAATGAGCAGTTCTTC. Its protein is CASSLDRGANEQFF.